This T cell receptor (beta chain) stems from a study of cytomegalovirus exposure and HLA in healthy donors (dated by TCRdb to between 2016 and 2019). Looking at the study overall: An earlier analysis of several hundred of the donors reported roughly 300 Gb of sequence data and about 120 million unique TCR beta sequences obtained from around 170 million T cells. A few DR-DQ haplotypes were treated as single units for association and clustering because of strong linkage in the cohort. A later analysis re-analyzed previously published TCR beta repertoires from 666 donors and added high-resolution HLA genotyping to study TCR occurrence patterns. Across 300 to 400 genotyped donors of the cohort, an average of about 240,000 unique TCR beta nucleotide sequences per donor were sequenced, and roughly 20% of those sequences were non-productive. An early release that covered approximately 600 HLA-typed donors contained about 290 gigabases of sequencing data and about 84 million unique TCR sequences. Along with the roughly 670-subject first cohort, a separate validation cohort of 120 different subjects was used. Every discovery cohort repertoire had been produced on one sequencing platform. To predict cytomegalovirus infection status, the study combined high-throughput TCR immunosequencing, statistical association of individual TCRs with disease status, and machine learning. Among the roughly 390 genotyped donors, approximately 82% belonged to the genetic ancestry cluster associated with self-reported Caucasian donors. A later genetic analysis took genome-wide SNP genotypes for about 60% of the roughly 670 donors and used that subset as a discovery cohort. Both class I and class II loci were covered by HLA typing, at four-digit resolution. Rather than drawing on any new phenotypic data, the later analysis identified candidate immune exposures from TCR beta sequences and the way those sequences occurred across donors. Donor age, sex, ethnicity and CMV serostatus were compiled together with the repertoire data. Typing coverage varied by locus: about 620-640 donors for A, B, C, DRB1 and DQB1; more than 500 for DQA1; over 600 for DPA1; approximately 450 for DPB1. The T cell repertoires of 666 subjects were profiled by immunosequencing and related to cytomegalovirus serostatus. An earlier analysis of roughly 580 of the donors used high-throughput TCR beta sequencing to judge whether each TCR beta V gene segment behaved as functional or pseudogenic. The aim of the study was to test whether cataloging public T cell receptors could identify signatures of past pathogen exposure. Summary of the overall study and its limitations: The 87-base-pair reads could not distinguish some IMGT-functional V segments, including TRBV6-2 and TRBV6-3, so those segments were excluded. In the study, 150 to 200 TCR beta chains were listed as associated with cytomegalovirus. According to a later analysis, TCR association rates differed among HLA loci, with DRB1 alleles showing the most associated TCRs and HLA-C alleles showing the fewest. Compared with equally common non-associated chains, HLA-associated TCR beta chains in a later analysis were more clonally expanded and had lower generation probabilities. In vitro tests confirmed that three of the cytomegalovirus-associated TCR beta chains recognize cytomegalovirus antigens. Compared with the roughly 710-donor mean, donors in an Asian-associated ancestry cluster had fewer N-insertions in productive TCRs, according to a later genetic analysis. When HLA alleles, especially DR and DQ, strongly co-occurred, TCR associations were difficult to assign to individual alleles. The sequencing pipeline was judged likely to have produced a cluster of highly shared sequence variants as a technical artifact. Cytomegalovirus status was reported to be diagnosed by the classifier with high specificity and sensitivity in both the original and validation cohorts. The presence/absence analyses assumed that sequencing depth was roughly uniform across donors, and that assumption may not be true. A later analysis reported that several top co-occurrence clusters appeared linked to parvovirus B19, influenza, CMV and Epstein-Barr virus. A further reported finding was that TCR beta sequences accurately predicted the HLA-A and HLA-B alleles for most subjects in the first cohort. Because HLA typing was missing for some donors at each locus, association tests included only the typed subset. Immune exposure information for the cohort was limited to CMV serostatus. An association between a missense DCLRE1C variant and V-gene and J-gene trimming of TCR beta chains was found in a later genetic analysis and replicated in an independent cohort. Because counts were too low, some 17 rarely observed V segments, including chromosome 9 orphons, were left out of the earlier analysis of 500 to 750 of the donors. In an earlier analysis of a few hundred of the donors, most TCR beta V segments were observed in productive rearrangements about 87% or about 30% of the time, broadly matching IMGT annotations. Linkage disequilibrium might explain the correlated functional status among segregating V segments, but an unknown experimental factor could not be excluded. At a false discovery rate of 0.05, a later analysis linked 16,951 TCR beta sequences to specific HLA alleles. The authors suggested that the approach could potentially be extended to other disease states and immunological phenotypes. Most TCR sequences were seen in very few donors, while some public TCRs were found in many individuals. In this cohort, only TCR beta chains were sequenced, and detectable features were limited by the absence of alpha or paired-chain data. In a later analysis, most CMV-associated TCR beta chains were found to appear HLA-restricted, with HLA associations seemingly driven largely by CMV exposure.

Library preparation employed the immunoSEQ multiplex PCR assay. The multiplex PCR relied on a mix of 60 forward primers for TCR Vbeta segments and 13 reverse primers for TCR Jbeta segments. A multiplex PCR assay on genomic DNA amplified the CDR3 region of rearranged TCR beta genes. Amplified TCR beta libraries were sequenced as 87-base-pair reads on the Illumina HiSeq System. As for the authors' bioinformatics: A later analysis counted tens of millions of unique TCR beta chains across the roughly 700 repertoires, and some 11 million of these chains were shared by at least two donors. Raw reads were error-corrected and collapsed into unique sequences by a nearest-neighbor algorithm in which closely related sequences were merged to remove PCR and sequencing errors. CDR3 sequences were aligned to IMGT reference sequences to assign V, D and J gene segments. For a sequence to be retained, at least a six-nucleotide match to both a V gene segment and a J gene segment was required. Rearrangements were called productive when the CDR3 lacked stop codons and stayed in frame with V and J; all others were non-productive. CDR3 was defined by IMGT convention, running from the second conserved V-encoded cysteine to the conserved J-encoded phenylalanine. Sequences without an unambiguous match to a single V gene segment were excluded from the earlier analysis of 450 to 650 of the donors. In an earlier analysis of 587 of the donors, a V segment was called functional when productive rearrangements were above 56.7%, and segregating when the standard deviation between donors exceeded 5%. A statistical classification framework was built to diagnose cytomegalovirus status from the catalog of TCR beta chain sequences. V and J gene assignment, in a later analysis, came from comparing TCR nucleotide sequences with IMGT/GENE-DB human TR gene sequences. The TCRdist pipeline was used in a later analysis to assign CDR3 sequences and most-parsimonious VDJ recombination scenarios. In a later analysis, every TCR beta chain was defined by the combination of its CDR3 amino acid sequence and its V-gene family, and reads without a unique V-gene family were dropped. As a way to deal with suspected cross-contamination and a sequencing artifact, a later analysis dropped 450 to 600 nucleotide sequences that were highly shared and had low generation probability. A later analysis calculated a clonal expansion index for each public chain from normalized within-repertoire ranks of inferred template counts. In a later analysis, generation probabilities were computed with a VDJ recombination model fitted to out-of-frame rearrangements, and the resulting probabilities were checked against IGoR. Hypergeometric tests were used in a later analysis to score TCR-TCR, TCR-HLA and TCR-CMV co-occurrence, with a repertoire-size bias correction applied to the TCR pairs. A later analysis estimated false discovery rates by permuting HLA or CMV assignments 20 times. In a later analysis, co-occurring TCRs were grouped with DBSCAN, and TCRdist sequence similarity was added when clustering was performed within HLA-allele-positive subsets. Repertoires with fewer than 30,000 or more than 120,000 public chains, plus five repertoires with anomalous nucleotide sharing, were excluded from co-occurrence clustering. As stored in TCRdb, this immuneACCESS dataset retains in-frame rearrangements with V and J assigned. A fraction of the clones does not appear; measured against another copy, unresolved V genes explain less than half of the discrepancy, and the remainder lacks a known reason. D and trimming come from the DNA, and the V and J calls and clone size come from that table. The sample table contains just under 70,000 clones; only one count was recorded for over 75% of them. 5% to 8.5% of the sample comes from the top ten.

The cohort comprised 710 or so healthy bone marrow donors. All cohort members were sampled while nominally healthy, although unrecorded immune exposures were likely present. Of the 700 or so cohort members, approximately 290 had a positive CMV serostatus and roughly 370 had a negative one, while no CMV serostatus was recorded for the donor. A peripheral blood sample was provided by each donor, and peripheral blood mononuclear cells were used for TCR beta sequencing. Genomic DNA was extracted from the blood cell samples with the Qiagen DNeasy Blood Extraction Kit. At the junction V is shortened by 4 bases and J by 0 bases; bases outside the gene matches: 3. The CDR3 starts with the cysteine, ends with the phenylalanine, and has 14 residues. This entry keeps only the CDR3 DNA: 42 bases, framed from base 1. The germline V gene (reference sequence) sets CDR1 to LNHDA and CDR2 to SQIVND. Concerning this clone: The specificity of this receptor is unknown. No per-base quality is available; no much larger clone lies one base away.

This receptor was identified in a human donor in good health. The material sequenced was PBMCs. This receptor chain uses TRBV19 and TRBJ2-7; 7 bases in the middle match TRBD1. The DNA sequence follows: TGTGCCAGTAGTACGGACAGGAACTCCTACGAGCAGTACTTC. Its protein reads: CASSTDRNSYEQYF. Extended through the reference TRBV19 and TRBJ2-7 proteins, this CDR3 yields the full variable domain: DGGITQSPKYLFRKEGQNVTLSCEQNLNHDAMYWYRQDPGQGLRLIYYSQIVNDFQKGDIAEGYSVSREKKESFPLTVTSAQKNPTAFYLCASSTDRNSYEQYFGPGTRLTVT.